This T cell receptor beta chain was retrieved from a study of regulatory T cells in long-lasting Graves disease. This clonotype was picked up many times. What it recognizes is unknown. Overall study results and limits: More public clonotypes were shared by persistent patients (around 2,800) than by new patients (about 970). Persistent cases favored TRBV28, TRBJ1-2 and TRBJ2-5.

Arm-PCR with iRepertoire HTBI primers amplified the CDR3 regions for these TCR beta libraries. TCRdb processed the multiplex PCR reads anew with MiXCR; each CDR3 protein has one entry. The sample includes 450,000 or so distinct CDR3 sequences, around a fifth seen only once; the top ten take around 13%. CDR3 length: 17 amino acids. Germline V gene data show CDR1 as MNHGY and CDR2 as SVAAGI. V was clipped by 3 bases and J by 10 bases, with 27 bases between them. The sample's time point: persistent/refractory GD, antithyroid drugs over 5 years with positive TRAb. From RNA extracted from PBMCs, the TCR library was made. American Thyroid Association guidelines defined Graves' disease diagnosis.

The starting material was peripheral blood mononuclear cells (PBMCs), obtained when the disease was refractory, from a patient treated with antithyroid drugs. The chain has TRBV6-9 and TRBJ2-5, with D possibly called TRBD1 or TRBD2 (5 bases each). This receptor was taken from a female donor with Graves disease. The chain's CDR3 is CASSYSGDSGRQSGQYF. DNA for the CDR3: TGTGCCAGCAGTTACTCTGGGGATTCGGGACGGCAATCGGGCCAGTACTTC.